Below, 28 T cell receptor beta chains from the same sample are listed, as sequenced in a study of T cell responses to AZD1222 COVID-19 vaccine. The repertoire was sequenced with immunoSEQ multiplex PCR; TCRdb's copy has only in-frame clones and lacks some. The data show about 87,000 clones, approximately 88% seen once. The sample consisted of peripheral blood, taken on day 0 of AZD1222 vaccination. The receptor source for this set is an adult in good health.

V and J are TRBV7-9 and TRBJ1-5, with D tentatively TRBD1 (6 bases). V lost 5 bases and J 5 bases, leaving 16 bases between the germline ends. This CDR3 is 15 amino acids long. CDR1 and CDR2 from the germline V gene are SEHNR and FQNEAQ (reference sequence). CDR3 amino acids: CASSVTGGIDQPQHF. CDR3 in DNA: TGTGCCAGCAGCGTGACAGGCGGCATCGATCAGCCCCAGCATTTT.

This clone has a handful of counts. CDR3 nucleotides: TGTGCCAGCACCTCTCGGATCAGGAACACTGAAGCTTTCTTT. It encodes CASTSRIRNTEAFF. The chain combines TRBV6-5 with TRBJ1-1; D is ambiguous. Trimming cost V 7 bases and J 1 base, with 13 bases left between them. The CDR3 spans 14 residues. Germline V gene data show CDR1 as MNHEY and CDR2 as SVGAGI.

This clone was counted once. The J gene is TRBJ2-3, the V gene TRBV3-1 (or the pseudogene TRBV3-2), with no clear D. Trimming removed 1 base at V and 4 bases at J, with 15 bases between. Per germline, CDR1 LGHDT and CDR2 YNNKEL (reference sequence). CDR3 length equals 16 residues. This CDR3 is CASSQAEPSSADTQYF. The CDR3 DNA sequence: TGTGCCAGCAGCCAAGCGGAACCTAGTTCGGCAGATACGCAGTATTTT.

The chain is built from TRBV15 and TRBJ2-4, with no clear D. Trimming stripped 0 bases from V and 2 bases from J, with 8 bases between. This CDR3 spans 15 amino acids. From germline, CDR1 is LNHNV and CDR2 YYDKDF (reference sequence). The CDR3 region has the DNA TGTGCCACCAGCAGAGATCGAAGCTCCAAAAACATTCAGTACTTC. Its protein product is CATSRDRSSKNIQYF.

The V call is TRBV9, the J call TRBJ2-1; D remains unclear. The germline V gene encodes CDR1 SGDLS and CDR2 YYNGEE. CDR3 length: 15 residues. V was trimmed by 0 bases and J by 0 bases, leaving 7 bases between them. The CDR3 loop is CASSVAGYSYNEQFF. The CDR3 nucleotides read TGTGCCAGCAGCGTAGCGGGTTACTCCTACAATGAGCAGTTCTTC.

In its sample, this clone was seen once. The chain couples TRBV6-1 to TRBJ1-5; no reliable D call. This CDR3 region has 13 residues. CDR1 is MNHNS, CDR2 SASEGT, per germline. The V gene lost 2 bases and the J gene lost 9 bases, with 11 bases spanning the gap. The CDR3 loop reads CASSETDQRPQHF. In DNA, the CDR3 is TGTGCCAGCAGTGAAACCGACCAGAGGCCCCAGCATTTT.

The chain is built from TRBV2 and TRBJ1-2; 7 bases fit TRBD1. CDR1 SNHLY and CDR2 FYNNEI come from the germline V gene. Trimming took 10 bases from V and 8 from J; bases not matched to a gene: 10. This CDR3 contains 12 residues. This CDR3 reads CAKDREHEGYTF. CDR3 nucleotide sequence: TGTGCCAAAGACAGGGAACATGAAGGCTACACCTTC.

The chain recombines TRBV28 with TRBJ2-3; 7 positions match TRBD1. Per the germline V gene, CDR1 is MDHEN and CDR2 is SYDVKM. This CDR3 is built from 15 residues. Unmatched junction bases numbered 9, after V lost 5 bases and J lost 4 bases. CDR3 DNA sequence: TGTGCCAGCAGTCAATCCAAGGGGGCTGCAGATACGCAGTATTTT. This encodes CASSQSKGAADTQYF.

As DNA, the CDR3 is TGTGCCAGTAGCAAAACAGGGGAAGGTGAAGCTTTCTTT. Encoded protein: CASSKTGEGEAFF. The gene calls are TRBV19 and TRBJ1-1; 7 nucleotides agree with TRBD1. Germline V CDR1 and CDR2: LNHDA, SQIVND (reference sequence). This CDR3 contains 13 residues. With V trimmed by 6 bases and J by 7 bases, 8 bases remained unmatched.

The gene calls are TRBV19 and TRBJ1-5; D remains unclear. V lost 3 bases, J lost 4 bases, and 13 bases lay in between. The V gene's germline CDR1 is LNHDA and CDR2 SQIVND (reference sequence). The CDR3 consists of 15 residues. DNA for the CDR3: TGTGCCAGTAGTATTGGGGAAAGGATAAATCAGCCCCAGCATTTT. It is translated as CASSIGERINQPQHF.

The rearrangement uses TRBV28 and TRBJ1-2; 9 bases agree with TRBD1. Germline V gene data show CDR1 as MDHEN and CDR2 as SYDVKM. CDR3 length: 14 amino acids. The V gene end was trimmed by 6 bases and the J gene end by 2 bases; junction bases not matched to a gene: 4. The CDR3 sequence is CASRDRGSNYGYTF. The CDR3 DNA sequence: TGTGCCAGCAGGGACAGGGGAAGCAACTATGGCTACACCTTC.

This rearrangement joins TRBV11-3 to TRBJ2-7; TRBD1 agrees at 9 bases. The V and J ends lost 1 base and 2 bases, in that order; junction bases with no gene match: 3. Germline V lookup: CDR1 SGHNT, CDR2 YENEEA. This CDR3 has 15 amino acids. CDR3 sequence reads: CASSLGQGVTYEQYF. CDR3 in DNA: TGTGCCAGCAGCTTAGGACAGGGGGTTACCTACGAGCAGTACTTC.

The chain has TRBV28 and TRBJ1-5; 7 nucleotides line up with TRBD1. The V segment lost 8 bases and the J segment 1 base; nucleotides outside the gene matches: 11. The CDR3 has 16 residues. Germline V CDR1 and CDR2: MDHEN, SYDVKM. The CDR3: CASRQGGAISNQPQHF. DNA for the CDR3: TGTGCCAGCCGCCAGGGGGGGGCGATCAGCAATCAGCCCCAGCATTTT.

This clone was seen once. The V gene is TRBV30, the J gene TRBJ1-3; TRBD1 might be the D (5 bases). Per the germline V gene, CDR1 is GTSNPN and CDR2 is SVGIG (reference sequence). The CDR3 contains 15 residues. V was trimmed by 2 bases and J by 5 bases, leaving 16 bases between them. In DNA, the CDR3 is TGTGCCTGGAGTTTCAAGCCGCAGGGAAGAAACACCATATATTTT. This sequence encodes CAWSFKPQGRNTIYF.

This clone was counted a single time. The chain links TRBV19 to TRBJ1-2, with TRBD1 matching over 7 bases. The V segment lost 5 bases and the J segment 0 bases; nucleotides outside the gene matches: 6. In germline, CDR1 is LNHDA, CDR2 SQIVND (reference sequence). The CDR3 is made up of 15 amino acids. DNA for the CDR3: TGTGCCAGTAGTGTGGACAGGCTCGCTAACTATGGCTACACCTTC. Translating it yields CASSVDRLANYGYTF.

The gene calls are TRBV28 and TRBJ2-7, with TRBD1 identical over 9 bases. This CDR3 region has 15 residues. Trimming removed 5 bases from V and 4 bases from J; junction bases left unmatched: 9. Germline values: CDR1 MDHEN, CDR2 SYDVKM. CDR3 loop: CASSSRGQGIYEQYF. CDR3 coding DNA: TGTGCCAGCAGTAGCCGGGGACAGGGAATTTACGAGCAGTACTTC.

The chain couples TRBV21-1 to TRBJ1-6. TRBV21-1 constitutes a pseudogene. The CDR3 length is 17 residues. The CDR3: CASSAYIIWGYNSPLHF. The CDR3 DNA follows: TGTGCCAGCAGCGCGTACATCATATGGGGCTATAATTCACCCCTCCACTTT.

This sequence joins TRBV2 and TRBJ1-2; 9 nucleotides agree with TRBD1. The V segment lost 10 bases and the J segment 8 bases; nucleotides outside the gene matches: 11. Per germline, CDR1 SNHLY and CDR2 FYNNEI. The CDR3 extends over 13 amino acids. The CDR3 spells CAKTGGGSWGYTF. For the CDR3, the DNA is TGTGCCAAAACAGGGGGCGGGTCGTGGGGCTACACCTTC.

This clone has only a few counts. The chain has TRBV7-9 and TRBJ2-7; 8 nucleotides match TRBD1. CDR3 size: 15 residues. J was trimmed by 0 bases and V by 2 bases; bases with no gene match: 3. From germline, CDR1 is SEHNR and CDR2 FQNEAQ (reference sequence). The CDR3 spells CASSLWTGSSYEQYF. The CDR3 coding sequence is TGTGCCAGCAGCTTATGGACAGGGAGCTCCTACGAGCAGTACTTC.

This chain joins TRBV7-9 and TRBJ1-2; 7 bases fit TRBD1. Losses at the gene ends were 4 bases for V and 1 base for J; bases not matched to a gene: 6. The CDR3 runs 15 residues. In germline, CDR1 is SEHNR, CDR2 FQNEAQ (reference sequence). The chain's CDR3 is CASSSLDRVNYGYTF. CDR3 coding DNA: TGTGCCAGCAGCTCCCTAGACAGGGTTAACTATGGCTACACCTTC.

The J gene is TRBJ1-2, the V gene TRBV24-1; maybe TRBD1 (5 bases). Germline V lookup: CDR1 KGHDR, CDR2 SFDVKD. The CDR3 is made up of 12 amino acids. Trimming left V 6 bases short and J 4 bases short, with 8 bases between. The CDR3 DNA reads TGTGCCACCAGTCCAGGGACCTATGGCTACACCTTC. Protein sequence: CATSPGTYGYTF.

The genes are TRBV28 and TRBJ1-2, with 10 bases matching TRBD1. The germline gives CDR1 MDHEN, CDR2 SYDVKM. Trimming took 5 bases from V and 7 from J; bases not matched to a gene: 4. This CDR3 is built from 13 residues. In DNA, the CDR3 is TGTGCCAGCAGTAGACAGGGGGCAGGTGGCTACACCTTC. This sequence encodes CASSRQGAGGYTF.

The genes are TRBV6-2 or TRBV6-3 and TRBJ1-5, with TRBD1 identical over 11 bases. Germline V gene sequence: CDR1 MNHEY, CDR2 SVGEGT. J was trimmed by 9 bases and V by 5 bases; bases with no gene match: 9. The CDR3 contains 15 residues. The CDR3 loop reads CASSQTGTGGLPQHF. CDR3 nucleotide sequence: TGTGCCAGCAGTCAAACCGGGACAGGGGGTTTGCCCCAGCATTTT.

The CDR3 sequence: CAAYGPFLYGYTF. CDR3 coding DNA: TGTGCTGCTTATGGGCCTTTCCTCTATGGCTACACCTTC. The chain recombines TRBV30 with TRBJ1-2; no clear D gene. The V gene's germline CDR1 is GTSNPN and CDR2 SVGIG (reference sequence). The CDR3 consists of 13 residues.

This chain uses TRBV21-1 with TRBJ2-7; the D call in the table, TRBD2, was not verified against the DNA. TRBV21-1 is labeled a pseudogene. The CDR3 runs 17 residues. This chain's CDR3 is CASSRNEGTRILYEQYF. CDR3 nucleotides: TGTGCCAGCAGCAGGAATGAGGGGACTAGGATACTCTACGAGCAGTACTTC.

This CDR3 is CASSLDPTGSTEAFF. The CDR3 DNA reads as TGCGCCAGCAGCTTGGACCCAACAGGGAGCACTGAAGCTTTCTTT. The gene calls are TRBV5-1 and TRBJ1-1, with D maybe TRBD1 (6 bases). V gave up 0 bases and J gave up 4 bases, with 13 bases separating them. The CDR3 extends over 15 amino acids. Germline V CDR1 and CDR2: SGHRS, YFSETQ.

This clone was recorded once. The CDR3 nucleotides read TGTGCCATCAGTGGGGACCCCGGTACGGACATTCAGTACTTC. Amino acid sequence: CAISGDPGTDIQYF. The chain has TRBV10-3 and TRBJ2-4, with D tentatively TRBD1 or TRBD2 (5 bases each). Germline CDR1 is ENHRY and CDR2 is SYGVKD. Trimming cost V 4 bases and J 8 bases, with 15 bases left between them. This CDR3 comprises 14 residues.

CDR3 nucleotides: TGCGCCAGCAGCTTGGAGGGGAACACCATATATTTT. Encoded protein: CASSLEGNTIYF. This sequence joins TRBV5-1 and TRBJ1-3; tentatively, D is TRBD1 (5 bases). Trimming pared 0 bases from V and 7 bases from J, leaving 5 bases between. The germline V gene has CDR1 SGHRS and CDR2 YFSETQ. CDR3 size: 12 residues. Full variable domain (outside the CDR3, taken from reference TRBV5-1 and TRBJ1-3): KAGVTQTPRYLIKTRGQQVTLSCSPISGHRSVSWYQQTPGQGLQFLFEYFSETQRNKGNFPGRFSGRQFSNSRSEMNVSTLELGDSALYLCASSLEGNTIYFGEGSWLTVV.